This TCR beta chain was sequenced for a study of radiotherapy plus CTLA-4 blockade in lung cancer. On the study more broadly: For less than 20% of patients, objective responses occurred, and roughly 30% had disease control. Findings of the study overall: Blood TCR clones of tumor origin expanded after radiotherapy plus ipilimumab.

Generated by immunoSEQ multiplex PCR, the TCRdb table keeps only in-frame clones and is missing some. The sample carries 35,000 to 50,000 clones, 73% recorded once. Lung cancer patients with chemo-refractory metastatic non-small-cell disease were given focal radiation plus CTLA-4 blockade with ipilimumab. With regard to this clone: The target antigen is unknown.

Sequences were derived from peripheral blood, sampled from a patient treated with radiotherapy plus ipilimumab. The receptor was isolated from a human donor with non-small cell lung cancer who had a complete response to radiotherapy plus ipilimumab.

As DNA, the CDR3 is TGTGCCAGCAGTGGGGGACTAGCGGGAATCGATGAGCAGTTCTTC. Amino acid sequence: CASSGGLAGIDEQFF. The chain uses TRBV6-1 and TRBJ2-1; TRBD2 aligns across 13 bases. Germline CDR1 is MNHNS and CDR2 is SASEGT. CDR3 size: 15 residues. The junction had 5 bases not matched to a gene; V was cut back by 4 bases and J by 8 bases.